The rows below give T cell receptor beta chains drawn from one sample of a study of regulatory T cells in long-lasting Graves disease. TCRdb re-called the multiplex PCR reads with MiXCR, one entry per CDR3 protein. The table shows 400,000 to 600,000 distinct CDR3 sequences, with 20% to 25% occurring only once. This material consisted of peripheral blood mononuclear cells (PBMCs), taken when the disease was refractory, from a patient treated with antithyroid drugs. The receptors come from a female donor with Graves disease. Each CDR3 is given with its conserved first and last residue. Clone size is stated in some rows and not others, as once, few, many or a class when expanded.

clone_size	j_call	v_call	cdr3_aa
few	TRBJ2-2	TRBV7-2	CASSLTDGAGELFF
.	TRBJ1-4	TRBV19	CASSPGRRNEKLFF
.	TRBJ1-4	TRBV7-9	CASSSSGASNEKLFF
.	TRBJ1-1	TRBV29-1	CSVSRGNTEAFF
many	TRBJ2-7	TRBV12-3/TRBV12-4	CASSMPGLTYEQYF
.	TRBJ1-1	TRBV4-3	CASSQDYRAEAFF
.	TRBJ1-2	TRBV7-9	CASSLTTDLNYGYTF
.	TRBJ2-7	TRBV9	CASSVEGTGSDEQYF
many	TRBJ2-4	TRBV28	CASTNLDSPLYF
many	TRBJ2-5	TRBV6-5	CASSSLYQETQYF
many	TRBJ1-2	TRBV9	CASSANMGDGYGYTF
many	TRBJ1-6	TRBV27	CASSFRKSQNSPLHF
.	TRBJ1-1	TRBV4-1	CASSGEEIEAFF
.	TRBJ2-7	TRBV7-3	CASSLAPDCEQYF
many	TRBJ1-2	TRBV12-3/TRBV12-4	CASSLKRQNYGYTF
.	TRBJ2-5	TRBV20-1	CSARVGTLETQYF
many	TRBJ1-4	TRBV3-1	CASSPGGQESEKLFF
many	TRBJ2-7	TRBV5-6	CASSSPGQWRGEQYF
.	TRBJ1-5	TRBV7-2	CASSSYVMDLQHF
.	TRBJ1-3	TRBV29-1	CSVVGSGNTIYF
few	TRBJ1-1	TRBV4-1	CASSEAGTDLNTEAFF
many	TRBJ2-2	TRBV6-2/TRBV6-3	CASSYGVAGELFF
.	TRBJ2-2	TRBV11-3	CASSLPRTGELFF
many	TRBJ1-2	TRBV28	CASSLPLERGAGGYTF
once	TRBJ2-3	TRBV5-1	CASSLAWGQGTDTQYF
many	TRBJ2-7	TRBV7-2	CASSLGMDSYEQYF
many	TRBJ2-5	TRBV27	CASSSTIGTGPETQYF
many	TRBJ1-2	TRBV6-5	CASSYSGNYGYTF
.	TRBJ2-7	TRBV7-2	CASSSMGGQYF
.	TRBJ1-1	TRBV20-1	CSASPTVMNTEAFF
many	TRBJ2-7	TRBV28	CASGTYSYEQYF
many	TRBJ1-4	TRBV10-3	CAISDNEKLFF
.	TRBJ1-5	TRBV12-3/TRBV12-4	CASSSPNQPQRF
.	TRBJ2-2	TRBV7-9	CASSSGLAGGPDAGELFF
.	TRBJ1-1	TRBV2	CASSPGWGSLRTEAFF
few	TRBJ1-1	TRBV7-2	CASSSPDAEAFF
.	TRBJ1-2	TRBV6-1	CASRSKGTGDGYTF
many	TRBJ1-3	TRBV28	CASFSPGLISGNTIYF
many	TRBJ2-5	TRBV2	CASSEGLAGGPKTQYF
many	TRBJ1-4	TRBV28	CASSLRPVWGAHEKLFF
few	TRBJ1-6	TRBV9	CASSPRPLRQGVNSPLHF
few	TRBJ2-5	TRBV27	CASSDRARGTQYF
many	TRBJ2-6	TRBV28	CASSLLSSGANVLTF
many	TRBJ1-1	TRBV5-6	CASSLVGTANTEAFF
few	TRBJ1-1	TRBV30	CAWSPWRNTEAFF
.	TRBJ1-2	TRBV24-1	CATSAGRDSGVYGYTF
few	TRBJ1-1	TRBV13	CASSLDREGTEAFF
.	TRBJ1-1	TRBV2	CASSRRTGGAAGDTEAFF
many	TRBJ2-2	TRBV27	CASSLWTATGELFF
many	TRBJ1-5	TRBV15	CATSRDWDRGNQPQHF
.	TRBJ1-1	TRBV5-1	CASSFYETDLNTEAFF
many	TRBJ1-2	TRBV10-3	CAISGGDGTYGYTF
.	TRBJ1-1	TRBV30	CAWSSSRVRPYTEAFF
.	TRBJ2-1	TRBV3-1	CASSDRDSRTYNEQFF